Shown below are 16 T cell receptor beta chains from a single sample sequenced in a study of OX40 agonist ivuxolimab in advanced cancers. This table comes from immunoSEQ multiplex PCR, and its TCRdb copy is limited to in-frame clones, with some not included. This repertoire shows about 94,000 clones, roughly 87% found once; its top ten account for about 0.3%. The source material was CD4+ or CD8+ T cells sorted from blood, sampled in a trial of the OX40 agonist ivuxolimab. These receptors were obtained from an adult with an advanced solid tumor such as melanoma, head and neck, liver or kidney cancer.

The chain recombines TRBV7-9 with TRBJ1-5, with D maybe TRBD1 (6 bases). V lost 3 bases and J lost 7, with 13 bases in between. Germline assignment: CDR1 SEHNR and CDR2 FQNEAQ (reference sequence). CDR3 length equals 14 residues. CDR3 region: CASSFEGESQPQHF. The CDR3 nucleotides read TGTGCCAGCAGCTTTGAGGGGGAGTCCCAGCCCCAGCATTTT.

The chain links TRBV29-1 to TRBJ1-4; 7 bases line up with TRBD1. Germline V gene sequence: CDR1 SQVTM, CDR2 ANQGSEA. V lost 7 bases to trimming and J lost 8 bases; unmatched junction nucleotides: 10. The CDR3 is 13 amino acids. The CDR3 sequence: CSGRDSPGEKLFF. The CDR3 nucleotides are TGCAGCGGTCGGGACAGCCCCGGGGAAAAACTGTTTTTT.

DNA for the CDR3: TGCGCCAGCAGCTTGGGGCAGGCTGGGGCCAACGTCCTGACTTTC. This gives the protein CASSLGQAGANVLTF. V is TRBV5-1 and J is TRBJ2-6; no clear D gene. Trimming took off 0 bases at V and 2 bases at J, with 6 bases between the two ends. The CDR3 sequence is 15 residues long. Per germline, CDR1 SGHRS and CDR2 YFSETQ.

The chain has TRBV14 and TRBJ2-7, with a tentative D call TRBD1 (5 bases). V was clipped by 2 bases and J by 8 bases, with 10 bases between them. CDR1 and CDR2 from the germline V gene are SGHDN and FVKESK. The CDR3 sequence is 12 residues long. The CDR3 DNA sequence: TGTGCCAGCAGCCAATGGCAGGGAAAGCAGTACTTC. Encoded protein: CASSQWQGKQYF.

The table lists this clone with a count of one. This chain connects TRBV4-2 to TRBJ2-2; TRBD2 aligns across 14 bases. The ends lost 5 bases at V and 3 bases at J; junction bases unmatched: 8. The germline gives CDR1 LGHNA, CDR2 YNFKEQ. The CDR3 has 18 amino acids. The CDR3 DNA follows: TGTGCCAGCAGCAGTCGGACTAGCGGGGGGATGGACACCGGGGAGCTGTTTTTT. It is translated as CASSSRTSGGMDTGELFF.

This rearrangement joins TRBV6-5 to TRBJ2-7; TRBD1 aligns across 9 bases. Germline assignment: CDR1 MNHEY and CDR2 SVGAGI. CDR3 length equals 13 residues. The V and J ends lost 4 bases and 8 bases, in that order; junction bases with no gene match: 6. The CDR3 sequence is CASSWTTGGKQYF. The CDR3, as DNA: TGTGCCAGCAGTTGGACGACAGGGGGGAAGCAGTACTTC.

This clone appeared once. The V gene is TRBV18, the J gene TRBJ1-2; TRBD1 aligns across 8 bases. This CDR3 has 15 amino acids. With 6 bases clipped from V and 8 bases from J, the junction kept 14 bases outside the gene matches. CDR1 is KGHSH and CDR2 is LQKENI in the germline V gene. CDR3 nucleotides: TGTGCCAGCTCCCCTGACAGGGGAGCCTTTCAAGGCTACACCTTC. As protein: CASSPDRGAFQGYTF. The full variable domain, with the rest looked up from reference TRBV18 and TRBJ1-2, is NAGVMQNPRHLVRRRGQEARLRCSPMKGHSHVYWYRQLPEEGLKFMVYLQKENIIDESGMPKERFSAEFPKEGPSILRIQQVVRGDSAAYFCASSPDRGAFQGYTFGSGTRLTVV.

This chain connects TRBV2 to TRBJ2-7; no definite D call. Looked up from germline, CDR1 is SNHLY and CDR2 is FYNNEI. Between the trimmed V and J ends, which lost 5 bases and 0 bases, there was a span of 8 bases. This CDR3 is 13 amino acids long. Written as DNA, the CDR3 is TGTGCCAGCAGTATCCTGGACTCCTACGAGCAGTACTTC. Protein product: CASSILDSYEQYF. The entire variable domain, with the rest obtained from reference TRBV2 and TRBJ2-7, is as follows: EPEVTQTPSHQVTQMGQEVILRCVPISNHLYFYWYRQILGQKVEFLVSFYNNEISEKSEIFDDQFSVERPDGSNFTLKIRSTKLEDSAMYFCASSILDSYEQYFGPGTRLTVT.

The J gene is TRBJ2-7, the V gene TRBV7-2; 9 bases agree with TRBD1. Germline values: CDR1 SGHTA, CDR2 FQGNSA. This CDR3 contains 13 residues. With 5 bases clipped from V and 7 bases from J, the junction kept 6 bases outside the gene matches. The chain's CDR3 is CASSLGQGREQYF. In DNA form, the CDR3 reads TGTGCCAGCAGCCTCGGACAGGGGAGGGAGCAGTACTTC.

The chain couples TRBV11-1 to TRBJ1-1; D is unresolved. CDR3 size: 13 residues. V shed 5 bases and J shed 6 bases, with 13 bases lying between them. CDR1 SGHAT and CDR2 FQDESV come from the germline V gene (reference sequence). CDR3 in amino acids: CASSPTGTAEAFF. For the CDR3, the DNA is TGTGCCAGCAGCCCGACGGGCACAGCTGAAGCTTTCTTT.

The chain couples TRBV7-2 to TRBJ2-7, with 8 bases identical to TRBD2. The trim removed 2 bases at V and 5 bases at J, leaving 11 bases unmatched. The CDR3 extends over 16 amino acids. CDR1 and CDR2 (germline): SGHTA, FQGNSA. The CDR3 DNA follows: TGTGCCAGCAGCTTACCCGGGGGGGTGCGTCTCAACGAGCAGTACTTC. Translating gives CASSLPGGVRLNEQYF.

The chain is built from TRBV19 and TRBJ1-4, with D tentatively TRBD1 (5 bases). The CDR3 spans 16 residues. CDR1 and CDR2 (germline): LNHDA, SQIVND (reference sequence). The V and J ends lost 4 bases and 0 bases respectively, with 12 bases between them. The CDR3, as DNA: TGTGCCAGTAGTACAGGGTTTGTTGCAACTAATGAAAAACTGTTTTTT. Its protein product is CASSTGFVATNEKLFF.

This chain joins TRBV18 and TRBJ1-6; D is uncertain. The CDR3 runs 15 residues. Germline-derived CDR1 and CDR2 are KGHSH and LQKENI. V shed 4 bases and J shed 7 bases, with 14 bases lying between them. The CDR3 nucleotides are TGTGCCAGCTCACTTAATACGGGCTTGAATTCACCCCTCCACTTT. It translates to CASSLNTGLNSPLHF.

This clone occurred once. V and J are TRBV6-1 and TRBJ1-6; 9 nucleotides agree with TRBD1. The V gene's germline CDR1 is MNHNS and CDR2 SASEGT. This CDR3 has 15 amino acids. V shed 9 bases, J shed 7 bases, and the junction held 10 bases outside the gene matches. The CDR3 sequence is CASLPGDRDNSPLHF. The CDR3 nucleotides read TGTGCCAGTCTTCCCGGGGACAGGGACAATTCACCCCTCCACTTT.

The chain recombines TRBV5-1 with TRBJ1-1; D is ambiguous. The CDR3 is made up of 11 amino acids. The germline V gene encodes CDR1 SGHRS and CDR2 YFSETQ. Trimming shortened V by 4 bases and J by 5 bases, and 6 bases separated the two germline ends. DNA of the CDR3: TGCGCCAGCAGCGGGGATACTGAAGCTTTCTTT. Translated, it gives CASSGDTEAFF.

This clone showed up just a few times. This sequence joins TRBV7-9 and TRBJ2-1; 10 bases are a match to TRBD2. The CDR3 is 15 residues long. Per germline, CDR1 SEHNR and CDR2 FQNEAQ (reference sequence). V was pared by 4 bases and J by 5 bases, with 5 bases of the junction left unmatched. CDR3 loop: CASSSGTSENNEQFF. The CDR3 DNA reads as TGTGCCAGCAGCTCTGGGACTAGCGAAAACAATGAGCAGTTCTTC.